This T cell receptor beta chain was captured in a study of T cell responses to AZD1222 COVID-19 vaccine. About the research overall: Second-dose recipients at about 4 or about 12 weeks were treated as one pooled group.

Study conclusions and caveats: None of the repertoires were sampled until the peak T cell response had passed. Donors were chiefly white British, with a greater number of females, and clonal diversity was perhaps underestimated. Increases in Spike-specific TCR breadth and depth were seen after two AZD1222 doses.

The method was immunoSEQ multiplex PCR; TCRdb's version includes in-frame clones alone and lacks a portion of them. The sample holds 100,000 or so clones; around nine tenths are singletons and the top ten take approximately 3%. Note on this clone: Its antigen remains unidentified.

This sequence was found in an adult in good health. The sample was peripheral blood, taken on day 0 of AZD1222 vaccination.

The CDR3 here is CASSLLGETQYF. In DNA, the CDR3 is TGTGCCAGCAGTTTATTAGGAGAGACCCAGTACTTC. The chain is built from TRBV27 and TRBJ2-5, with no clear D. This CDR3 has 12 amino acids. V was cut by 1 base and J by 4 bases, with 4 bases left in between. CDR1 is MNHEY and CDR2 is SMNVEV in the germline V gene (reference sequence).